This T cell receptor (beta chain) was obtained from a study of spatial heterogeneity in lung cancer. This clonotype was seen many times. Its matching antigen is unknown. Indicated time point: sample taken at primary tumor resection. Samples were obtained from some 70 donors, all untreated early-stage non-small cell lung cancer patients. From tumor, nontumor lung or frozen PBMC, whole RNA was taken unsorted for sequencing. Trimming pared 5 bases from V and 4 bases from J, leaving 8 bases between. The germline CDR1 and CDR2 sequences are SEHNR and FQNEAQ (reference sequence). The CDR3 consists of 13 residues. Findings of the study overall: Ubiquitous, expanded tumor-derived TCRs were more frequently observed in blood at resection than at follow-up.

TCR cDNA molecules each had a unique molecular identifier. TCRdb used MiXCR to reprocess the 5' RACE reads, holding one entry per CDR3 protein. The repertoire holds tens of thousands of distinct CDR3 sequences, with roughly 13% as singletons. The chain uses TRBV7-9 and TRBJ2-2; no definite D call. This sample comprised PBMCs, obtained at surgery. The receptor comes from a male donor with early-stage non-small cell lung cancer. This CDR3 is CASSDGITGELFF. The CDR3 DNA reads as TGTGCCAGCAGCGACGGAATCACCGGGGAGCTGTTTTTT. Full variable domain (missing parts from reference TRBV7-9 and TRBJ2-2): DTGVSQNPRHKITKRGQNVTFRCDPISEHNRLYWYRQTLGQGPEFLTYFQNEAQLEKSRLLSDRFSAERPKGSFSTLEIQRTEQGDSAMYLCASSDGITGELFFGEGSRLTVL.